Listed below are T cell receptor beta chains from one sample, sequenced in a study of CD8 T cells in ankylosing spondylitis. TCRdb re-derived calls from the 5' RACE reads in MiXCR, one entry per CDR3 protein. The data hold around 130,000 distinct CDR3 sequences, with 17% observed a single time. Material: blood, either unsorted or a sorted T cell fraction (not recorded which). The source of these receptors is a male donor with ankylosing spondylitis. Both conserved end residues are part of each CDR3. A D gene is named only where the DNA matches it firmly. Some rows mark clone size as missing; the rest say once, few, many or name a class of expanded clone.

>TRBJ2-5|15|TRBD2|-|TRBV11-2
TGTGCCAGCAGCAGGGTGGCTAGCGGATCCGAGACCCAGTACTTC
CASSRVASGSETQYF
>TRBJ2-2|13|-|-|TRBV24-1
TGTGCCACCAGTGAAGGGGTGGCCGGGGAGCTGTTTTTT
CATSEGVAGELFF
>TRBJ1-5|14|-|-|TRBV12-3/TRBV12-4
TGTGCCAGCAGTTTAGGCAGGGGCAATCAGCCCCAGCATTTT
CASSLGRGNQPQHF
>TRBJ2-6|14|-|-|TRBV7-9
TGTGCCAGCGGGGGCACCCCTGGGGCCAACGTCCTGACTTTC
CASGGTPGANVLTF
>TRBJ1-6|15|-|few|TRBV14
TGTGCCAGCAGCCGAGGGGTAGGGGTTCTGCCACCCCTCCACTTT
CASSRGVGVLPPLHF
>TRBJ2-1|15|-|once|TRBV6-5
TGTGCCAGCAGTTACTCGCCACAGTCTTACAATGAGCAGTTCTTC
CASSYSPQSYNEQFF
>TRBJ2-3|16|TRBD2|-|TRBV12-3/TRBV12-4
TGTGCCAGCAGTGTCGCGGGCGGGAGGGAAGGAGATACGCAGTATTTT
CASSVAGGREGDTQYF
>TRBJ2-2|16|-|few|TRBV24-1
TGTGCCACCAGTGATCCAAAGGACACGAACACCGGGGAGCTGTTTTTT
CATSDPKDTNTGELFF
>TRBJ2-1|15|TRBD2|-|TRBV7-3
TGTGCCAGCAGCTTCTCTAGCGGGAGCTACAATGAGCAGTTCTTC
CASSFSSGSYNEQFF
>TRBJ2-7|17|TRBD2|-|TRBV7-9
TGTGCCAGCAGTCCAACCGCTACTAGCGGGAACCTCTACGAGCAGTACTTC
CASSPTATSGNLYEQYF
>TRBJ2-1|14|TRBD1|-|TRBV25-1
TGTGCCAGCAGTTCCTGGACAGGAGGCTATGAGCAGTTCTTC
CASSSWTGGYEQFF
>TRBJ2-7|15|-|-|TRBV6-1
TGTGCCAGCAGTAAACAGGTCCTGAGGGCCTACGAGCAGTACTTC
CASSKQVLRAYEQYF
>TRBJ2-1|12|-|many|TRBV29-1
TGCAGCGTTGCGTCTGATTACAATGAGCAGTTCTTC
CSVASDYNEQFF
>TRBJ1-4|14|-|few|TRBV20-1
TGCAGTGCTAGCCCAGAAGCTAGCATAGAAAAACTGTTTTTT
CSASPEASIEKLFF
>TRBJ2-2|15|-|-|TRBV12-3/TRBV12-4
TGTGCCAGCACCCCTGGGGGGGCGAGCACCGGGGAGCTGTTTTTT
CASTPGGASTGELFF
>TRBJ1-5|10|-|-|TRBV2
TGTGCCCCCATCGTCTCCTCCCAGCATTTT
CAPIVSSQHF
>TRBJ1-2|13|TRBD1|few|TRBV28
TGTGCCAGCAGTCAACAGGGGGACTATGGCTACACCTTC
CASSQQGDYGYTF
>TRBJ2-3|14|-|-|TRBV25-1
TGTGCCAGCAGTGAATATTCTTCGGGAGATACGCAGTATTTT
CASSEYSSGDTQYF
>TRBJ2-2|14|-|once|TRBV6-2/TRBV6-3
TGTGCCAGCACCTTATTCCCGGGAACCGGGGAGCTGTTTTTT
CASTLFPGTGELFF
>TRBJ1-1|14|-|-|TRBV27
TGTGCCAGCAGTCCCAAGGGGGGGAACACTGAAGCTTTCTTT
CASSPKGGNTEAFF
>TRBJ1-1|11|-|-|TRBV12-3/TRBV12-4
TGTGCCAGCAGCCCCCAAGTTGAAGCTTTCTTT
CASSPQVEAFF
>TRBJ2-7|15|-|few|TRBV28
TGTGCCAGCAGTCCCCACCGCAGGAGCTCCTACGAGCAGTACTTC
CASSPHRRSSYEQYF
>TRBJ1-2|12|-|few|TRBV7-9
TGTGCCAGCAGCCAGACGGGCCGCGGCTACACCTTC
CASSQTGRGYTF
>TRBJ2-1|15|-|few|TRBV15
TGTGCCACCAGCACAACCGGGACAAATTACAATGAGCAGTTCTTC
CATSTTGTNYNEQFF
>TRBJ2-5|13|-|few|TRBV20-1
TGCAGCATCCCGGAGGGGGCAAGAGAGACCCAGTACTTC
CSIPEGARETQYF
>TRBJ2-1|13|-|-|TRBV5-1
TGCGCCAGCAGCTTGGGGACTACCCCCGAGCAGTTCTTC
CASSLGTTPEQFF
>TRBJ1-1|19|-|few|TRBV14
TGTGCCAGCAGCCAAGATTGGGTGAGGAACCCGATCATGAACACTGAAGCTTTCTTT
CASSQDWVRNPIMNTEAFF
>TRBJ1-1|15|TRBD1|-|TRBV6-2/TRBV6-3
TGTGCCAGCAGTTACTGGGACAGGGGGAACACTGAAGCTTTCTTT
CASSYWDRGNTEAFF
>TRBJ2-7|15|-|many|TRBV2
TGTGCCAGCAGTGAAAAAGGCACCGTTCCCTACGAGCAGTACTTC
CASSEKGTVPYEQYF
>TRBJ2-7|13|-|-|TRBV7-8
TGTGCCAGCAGTTTGACCGAGACCTACGAGCAGTACTTC
CASSLTETYEQYF
>TRBJ1-2|10|-|-|TRBV5-6
TGTGCCAGCAGATCTACAGGCTACACCTTC
CASRSTGYTF
>TRBJ2-5|14|TRBD2|-|TRBV6-1
TGTGCCAGCAGAGGCCGCGGGAGCCCGGAGACCCAGTACTTC
CASRGRGSPETQYF
>TRBJ2-7|14|TRBD1|-|TRBV7-9
TGTGCCAGCAGCGCAGGGGACAGGGCCTACGAGCAGTACTTC
CASSAGDRAYEQYF
>TRBJ2-6|13|-|-|TRBV6-5
TGTGCCAGCAGTTATGGTGGGGCCAACGTCCTGACTTTC
CASSYGGANVLTF
>TRBJ2-4|17|-|few|TRBV7-9
TGTGCCAGCAGCTTAGCTGACTGGGGTTACGCCAAAAACATTCAGTACTTC
CASSLADWGYAKNIQYF
>TRBJ2-1|12|-|-|TRBV2
TGTGCCAGCAGTTACGCGGCTCATGAGCAGTTCTTC
CASSYAAHEQFF
>TRBJ2-3|15|TRBD2|-|TRBV7-8
TGTGCCAGCAGCCCCGCGGGGGGCAGCGCAGATACGCAGTATTTT
CASSPAGGSADTQYF
>TRBJ2-5|13|-|-|TRBV13
TGTGCCAGCAGCCCCCGGGGAGCAGAGACCCAGTACTTC
CASSPRGAETQYF
>TRBJ1-3|15|TRBD1|-|TRBV9
TGTGCCAGCAGCCCCCAGGGGGCTGAGGGAAACACCATATATTTT
CASSPQGAEGNTIYF
>TRBJ1-2|15|-|-|TRBV13
TGTGCCAGCAGCTCCCTGGGCAACGCGTTGTATGGCTACACCTTC
CASSSLGNALYGYTF
>TRBJ2-7|14|TRBD2|few|TRBV9
TGTGCCAGCAGCGTAGGCCTAGCGGGATTCGAGCAGTACTTC
CASSVGLAGFEQYF
>TRBJ2-7|13|-|-|TRBV10-3
TGTGCCACTGGGACTCCCGGTGCCTACGAGCAGTACTTC
CATGTPGAYEQYF
>TRBJ1-2|14|TRBD1|-|TRBV7-9
TGTGCCAGCAACCTGGGAGGGGGCGACTATGGCTACACCTTC
CASNLGGGDYGYTF
>TRBJ2-5|15|-|few|TRBV9
TGTGCCAGCAGCCTTACTAGCTGGTACCAAGAGACCCAGTACTTC
CASSLTSWYQETQYF
>TRBJ1-2|14|-|-|TRBV6-5
TGTGCCAGCAGTTACTTGGCAGCTAACTATGGCTACACCTTC
CASSYLAANYGYTF
>TRBJ2-1|14|-|-|TRBV30
TGTGCCTGGACCCTAGGGCAGGAGTACAATGAGCAGTTCTTC
CAWTLGQEYNEQFF
>TRBJ1-5|15|-|few|TRBV7-2
TGTGCCAGCAGCTTAGCCGCCGGACAGAGGGAGCCCCAGCATTTT
CASSLAAGQREPQHF
>TRBJ1-1|15|-|many|TRBV12-3/TRBV12-4
TGTGCCAGCAGTCTCCGGCGCTACATGAACACTGAAGCTTTCTTT
CASSLRRYMNTEAFF
>TRBJ1-1|15|TRBD1|few|TRBV4-1
TGCGCCAGCAGCCAAGGGACAGGGGATTACACTGAAGCTTTCTTT
CASSQGTGDYTEAFF
>TRBJ2-3|15|-|once|TRBV28
TGTGCCAGCAGTTTAAGGGGGGAAGGCACAGATACGCAGTATTTT
CASSLRGEGTDTQYF
>TRBJ2-7|15|TRBD2|many|TRBV20-1
TGCAGTGCTAGAGAAATAGCGGGTAGCTCCTACGAGCAGTACTTC
CSAREIAGSSYEQYF